This is a list of T cell receptor beta chains from one sample in a study of shared clonotypes between healthy human individuals. Sequencing was performed with immunoSEQ multiplex PCR; in TCRdb, only in-frame clones are kept and a portion is missing. The data contain millions of clones, 85% to 95% of them singletons. Sequenced: naive CD4+ T cells sorted from blood. These receptors originate from a man aged 18 to 30 in good health. Both conserved end residues are trimmed from each CDR3. Fields, in order: CDR3 protein, V gene, clone size, J gene. Clone size is shown for a subset of rows, as once, few, many or a class of expanded clone.

ASSLRQGADGYT	TRBV19	.	TRBJ1-2
ASSLVQGAGPYGYT	TRBV5-1	.	TRBJ1-2
ASSEQGYGYT	TRBV10-2	.	TRBJ1-2
ASSSRGASYNSPLH	TRBV6-6	.	TRBJ1-6
ASSFRDRVFGTNEKLF	TRBV4-1	.	TRBJ1-4
ASSRYTSEQY	TRBV7-2	.	TRBJ2-7
ASSSGTVYNEQF	TRBV10-1	.	TRBJ2-1
AISTDSSQEQTQY	TRBV10-3	.	TRBJ2-5
ASSSRETQY	TRBV5-1	.	TRBJ2-5
ASSFGTPSSYEQY	TRBV7-7	.	TRBJ2-7
ASRGQGPGNEQF	TRBV28	once	TRBJ2-1
ARDSQVETQY	TRBV30	.	TRBJ2-5
ASSQVRGLGQETQY	TRBV4-1	.	TRBJ2-5
ASSFSQGRNTEAF	TRBV9	.	TRBJ1-1
AIRFSGTSTDTQY	TRBV10-3	.	TRBJ2-3
ASSLWTGVEEKLF	TRBV5-1	.	TRBJ1-4
ASKLRFQETQY	TRBV28	.	TRBJ2-5
ASSLDAGGSDTQY	TRBV9	.	TRBJ2-3
ASSFGRPFYEQY	TRBV12-1	once	TRBJ2-7
ASSGDLGIQY	TRBV10-1	.	TRBJ2-4
ASSLTGTYEQY	TRBV5-4	.	TRBJ2-7
ASSLQGAGQETQY	TRBV7-2	.	TRBJ2-5
ASSLGDRADTQY	TRBV5-1	.	TRBJ2-3
ASTLNPGADTQY	TRBV5-4	.	TRBJ2-3
ASSLGGTGNNEQF	TRBV7-2	.	TRBJ2-1
ASRGQGYYGYT	TRBV6-1	.	TRBJ1-2
ASSDVRGQPQH	TRBV2	.	TRBJ1-5
ASSPQGKGAREKLF	TRBV7-9	once	TRBJ1-4
ASSLRSPGNTIY	TRBV7-9	.	TRBJ1-3
ASSFQSSYNSPLH	TRBV5-6	.	TRBJ1-6
ASSLTGGPNYGYT	TRBV27	.	TRBJ1-2
ACAPPFDTEAF	TRBV30	.	TRBJ1-1
ASTKDRGRLGGYT	TRBV19	.	TRBJ1-2
ASSPTGEAGEQY	TRBV13	once	.
ASSLLFGEISGNTIY	TRBV28	.	TRBJ1-3
AWSVTPGAYEQY	TRBV30	.	TRBJ2-7
ASSSVAGLSTDTQY	TRBV5-1	once	TRBJ2-3
ASNTGLNTGELF	TRBV5-4	.	TRBJ2-2
ASSLASSTGAAADTQY	TRBV5-4	.	TRBJ2-3
ASTRSGDYNSPLH	TRBV19	few	TRBJ1-6
ASRLGSANYGYT	TRBV28	few	TRBJ1-2
ASRAGAGDTQY	TRBV19	.	TRBJ2-3
ASSPLAGKSSGANVLT	TRBV18	.	TRBJ2-6